Presented here are 4 T cell receptor beta chains from one specimen sequenced in a study of Ad26.COV2.S vaccination and SARS-CoV-2 variants (dated by TCRdb to about 2021). Library preparation used the immunoSEQ multiplex PCR assay. TCRdb provides this immuneACCESS table in a form limited to in-frame rearrangements. Some clones are lacking; in checked studies, under half of them reflect an unresolved V gene, and why the rest are absent is not known. This sample holds 350,000 to 400,000 clones; around nine tenths were observed only once. Under 2% of the sample is taken by the ten largest. The meaning of the sample's treatment or condition label: some 19 received Ad26.COV2.S at low or high dose, single or two shots; roughly five received placebo; per-sample allocation not given. Repertoires of vaccine and placebo recipients were sequenced from samples collected on day 63 after the first injection. Source: peripheral blood, taken in a trial of Ad26.COV2.S vaccine versus placebo. These receptors originate from a person between 18 and 65 years old who received the Ad26.COV2.S COVID-19 vaccine or a placebo.

The genes are TRBV28 and TRBJ2-2; 8 bases line up with TRBD2. Germline V gene lookup returns CDR1 MDHEN and CDR2 SYDVKM. The CDR3 is made up of 15 amino acids. The trim removed 4 bases at V and 5 bases at J, leaving 6 bases unmatched. This CDR3 is CASSWSGSGTGELFF. For the CDR3, the DNA is TGTGCCAGCAGTTGGAGCGGGAGTGGGACCGGGGAGCTGTTTTTT.

This chain links TRBV7-2 with TRBJ2-2; D is undetermined. This CDR3 is built from 14 residues. Germline V gene sequence: CDR1 SGHTA, CDR2 FQGNSA. The germline V and J ends were trimmed by 10 bases and 2 bases, with 14 bases remaining between them. CDR3 coding DNA: TGTGCCATTAAGGGCCGAACTAACACCGGGGAGCTGTTTTTT. This encodes CAIKGRTNTGELFF.

This chain joins TRBV6-5 and TRBJ1-6; perhaps TRBD1 as D (5 bases). This CDR3 region has 15 residues. V dropped 0 bases and J dropped 7 bases, with 10 bases sitting between them. CDR1 MNHEY and CDR2 SVGAGI come from the germline V gene. DNA for the CDR3: TGTGCCAGCAGTTACTCTGGGGGGAGGAATTCACCCCTCCACTTT. Translation: CASSYSGGRNSPLHF.

The V gene is TRBV24-1, the J gene TRBJ1-5; 7 bases match TRBD1. This CDR3 has 13 amino acids. Germline loops: CDR1 KGHDR, CDR2 SFDVKD. V gave up 7 bases and J gave up 1 base; unmatched junction bases: 0. CDR3 nucleotides: TGTGCCACCAGCAGGGGGAGCAATCAGCCCCAGCATTTT. Encoded protein: CATSRGSNQPQHF.